Below, one TCR beta chain is given with its context. Its antigen is as yet unknown. V lost 5 bases to trimming and J lost 7 bases; unmatched junction nucleotides: 8. Germline CDR1 and CDR2: SGHNT and YENEEA. This CDR3 is 14 amino acids long. The data were obtained in a study of T cell responses to AZD1222 COVID-19 vaccine. Study conclusions and caveats: Repertoire sampling occurred only after the peak T cell response. Two AZD1222 doses significantly raised spike-specific TCR breadth and depth over controls.

TCRdb's copy holds only in-frame clones and misses some; the assay was immunoSEQ multiplex PCR. Of roughly 56,000 clones in the sample, approximately 85% were seen once. V usage is TRBV11-3 and J usage is TRBJ2-1; 7 positions agree with TRBD1. The source of this sequence is an adult in good health. Source: peripheral blood, taken on day 0 of AZD1222 vaccination. CDR3 bases: TGTGCCAGCAGCATAAGACAGGGTTGGAATGAGCAGTTCTTC. Amino acids: CASSIRQGWNEQFF.